Each of the 16 T cell receptor beta chains below was sequenced from the same sample in a study of T-cell reconstitution after alpha-beta-depleted transplantation in children. It was with unique molecular identifiers that the TCRbeta library was prepared. TCRdb independently ran MiXCR on the PCR reads; one entry per CDR3 protein. This sample carries 60,000 to 85,000 distinct CDR3 sequences, 15% to 20% of them seen once, and the ten largest clones take 45% to 55%. The sequencing here drew on PBMCs, mostly from graft donor cells, taken 360 days after TCRalphabeta/CD19-depleted stem cell transplant. All receptors come from a male patient aged 2 to 9 who had a stem cell transplant for acute lymphoblastic leukemia, so the T cells may come from the graft donor.

As DNA, the CDR3 is TGTGCCAGCAGTCCCCGCGGGGCTAGCGCCGACAATGAGCAGTTCTTC. Translation: CASSPRGASADNEQFF. V is TRBV7-9 and J is TRBJ2-1; tentatively, D is TRBD2 (6 bases). The CDR3 contains 16 residues. Trimming removed 6 bases from V and 5 bases from J, with 20 bases in between. Germline assignment: CDR1 SEHNR and CDR2 FQNEAQ (reference sequence).

This sequence joins TRBV2 and TRBJ2-7; D unresolved. Germline CDR1 reads SNHLY; CDR2 reads FYNNEI. V was cut by 4 bases and J by 2 bases, with 6 bases left in between. CDR3 length equals 12 residues. The CDR3 sequence: CASSGGTYEQYF. The CDR3 nucleotides read TGTGCCAGCAGTGGCGGCACCTACGAGCAGTACTTC. The complete variable domain, with remaining parts taken from reference TRBV2 and TRBJ2-7, reads EPEVTQTPSHQVTQMGQEVILRCVPISNHLYFYWYRQILGQKVEFLVSFYNNEISEKSEIFDDQFSVERPDGSNFTLKIRSTKLEDSAMYFCASSGGTYEQYFGPGTRLTVT.

This chain connects TRBV11-1 to TRBJ2-1, with D perhaps matching TRBD2 (7 bases). The CDR3 covers 18 residues. Looked up from germline, CDR1 is SGHAT and CDR2 is FQDESV (reference sequence). V lost 5 bases to trimming and J lost 9 bases, with 29 bases between them. CDR3 sequence (DNA): TGTGCCAGCAGCGGAGCTCGGGGGGCTAGCAATTTTATAGGTGAGCAGTTCTTC. Protein sequence: CASSGARGASNFIGEQFF.

This clonotype has a handful of counts. The V and J genes are TRBV6-1 and TRBJ1-1; TRBD1 is a possible D gene (5 bases). The ends were cut back, 6 bases at V and 0 bases at J, with 11 bases in the middle. The CDR3 has 14 residues. Germline-derived CDR1 and CDR2 are MNHNS and SASEGT. The CDR3 is CASRRGRLNTEAFF. Written as DNA, the CDR3 is TGTGCCAGCAGAAGGGGCCGTTTGAACACTGAAGCTTTCTTT.

V is TRBV27 and J is TRBJ2-4; D is possibly TRBD2 (6 bases). The CDR3 sequence is 18 residues long. V was trimmed by 5 bases and J by 0 bases, leaving 20 bases between them. CDR1 is MNHEY and CDR2 is SMNVEV in the germline V gene (reference sequence). Here the CDR3 DNA reads TGTGCCAGCAGTGCCCAACCTTGGGGGGTATTAGCCAAAAACATTCAGTACTTC. Its protein is CASSAQPWGVLAKNIQYF.

This clonotype was seen only a few times. The CDR3 DNA reads TGTGCCAGCAGCCCGACAGCGGCCTATGGCTACACCTTC. Translation: CASSPTAAYGYTF. The V gene is TRBV12-3 or TRBV12-4, the J gene TRBJ1-2, with D possibly TRBD1 on 5 matching bases. The germline V and J ends were trimmed by 6 bases and 4 bases, with 12 bases remaining between them. This CDR3 region has 13 residues.

J is TRBJ2-1 and V is TRBV20-1; D might be TRBD1 or TRBD2, each matching 5 bases. The V end lost 8 bases, the J end lost 12 bases, and 23 bases lay between the germline ends. This CDR3 comprises 13 residues. Per germline, CDR1 DFQATT and CDR2 SNEGSKA (reference sequence). In DNA, the CDR3 is TGCAGTCCCATTCGCGCCGGGGACCCCGGGCAGTTCTTC. It is translated as CSPIRAGDPGQFF.

The V gene is TRBV10-3, the J gene TRBJ2-7; maybe TRBD2 (6 bases). The germline V gene encodes CDR1 ENHRY and CDR2 SYGVKD. Trimming left V 8 bases short and J 1 base short, with 12 bases between. This CDR3 comprises 13 residues. Here the CDR3 reads CAIGGAGSYEQYF. CDR3 coding DNA: TGTGCCATCGGAGGGGCGGGATCCTACGAGCAGTACTTC.

This chain connects TRBV20-1 to TRBJ2-5; D gene unclear. Per the germline V gene, CDR1 is DFQATT and CDR2 is SNEGSKA (reference sequence). The length of the CDR3 is 13 residues. Trimming took 3 bases from V and 9 from J, leaving 17 bases between them. Here the CDR3 reads CSASPRAKQAQYF. For the CDR3, the DNA is TGCAGTGCTAGCCCCCGGGCGAAGCAGGCCCAGTACTTC.

This clonotype was seen more than once but under ten times. The CDR3 protein is CASSQPPPNEQYF. Here the CDR3 DNA reads TGTGCCAGCAGTCAGCCCCCCCCGAACGAGCAGTACTTC. The gene calls are TRBV12-3 or TRBV12-4 and TRBJ2-7; D ambiguous. Trimming removed 5 bases at V and 5 bases at J, with 13 bases between. CDR3 length: 13 amino acids.

V gene TRBV29-1 combines with J gene TRBJ2-1, with TRBD2 identical over 7 bases. CDR3 size: 14 residues. The ends lost 7 bases at V and 2 bases at J; junction bases unmatched: 8. Per germline, CDR1 SQVTM and CDR2 ANQGSEA. The CDR3 DNA reads TGCAGCGCGAATGCCGGGGGGACCTACAATGAGCAGTTCTTC. The encoded protein is CSANAGGTYNEQFF.

This clonotype was seen many times. The chain combines TRBV13 with TRBJ2-5, with 9 bases identical to TRBD1. CDR1 and CDR2 from the germline V gene are PRHDT and FYEKMQ (reference sequence). Trimming took 4 bases from V and 2 from J; bases not matched to a gene: 5. The CDR3 spans 15 residues. CDR3 loop: CASSSSGTGQETQYF. Written as DNA, the CDR3 is TGTGCCAGCAGCTCGTCTGGGACAGGGCAAGAGACCCAGTACTTC.

The chain carries TRBV7-7 and TRBJ2-1; D may be TRBD1 (6 bases). The CDR3 contains 13 residues. Germline values: CDR1 SSHAT, CDR2 FNYEAQ (reference sequence). Trimming left V 4 bases short and J 4 bases short, with 8 bases between. CDR3 in amino acids: CASSSDSYNEQFF. The DNA of the CDR3 is TGTGCCAGCAGCTCGGACAGTTACAATGAGCAGTTCTTC.

This clonotype has at least ten counts. V gene TRBV20-1 combines with J gene TRBJ1-2; D not resolved. CDR3 length: 14 residues. CDR1 and CDR2 (germline): DFQATT, SNEGSKA (reference sequence). The ends were cut back, 1 base at V and 4 bases at J, with 13 bases in the middle. The CDR3 DNA sequence: TGCAGTGCTAGAGTTACAGCTTTGGGCTATGGCTACACCTTC. This gives the protein CSARVTALGYGYTF.

The chain recombines TRBV7-7 with TRBJ2-7; TRBD2 matches 12 bases. The trim removed 1 base at V and 4 bases at J, leaving 2 bases unmatched. This CDR3 contains 15 residues. The germline V gene encodes CDR1 SSHAT and CDR2 FNYEAQ (reference sequence). CDR3 sequence (DNA): TGTGCCAGCAGCTTAGGACTAGCGGGAGATTACGAGCAGTACTTC. Translation: CASSLGLAGDYEQYF.

This clonotype was observed many times. The V gene is TRBV5-1, the J gene TRBJ2-7; perhaps TRBD1 as D (6 bases). The CDR3 length is 12 residues. Trimming removed 4 bases at V and 4 bases at J, with 9 bases between. The germline V gene has CDR1 SGHRS and CDR2 YFSETQ. In DNA form, the CDR3 reads TGCGCCAGCAGCCAACAGGGATACGAGCAGTACTTC. Translated, it gives CASSQQGYEQYF.